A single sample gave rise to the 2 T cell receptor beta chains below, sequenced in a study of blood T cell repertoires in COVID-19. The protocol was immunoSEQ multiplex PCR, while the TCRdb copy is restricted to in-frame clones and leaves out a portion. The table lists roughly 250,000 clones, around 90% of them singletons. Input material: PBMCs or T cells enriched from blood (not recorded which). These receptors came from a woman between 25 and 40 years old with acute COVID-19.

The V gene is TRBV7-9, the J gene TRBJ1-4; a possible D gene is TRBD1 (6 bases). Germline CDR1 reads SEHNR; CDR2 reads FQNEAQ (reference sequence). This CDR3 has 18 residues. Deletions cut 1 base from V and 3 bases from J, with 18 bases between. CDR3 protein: CASSLGLQGPQPNEKLFF. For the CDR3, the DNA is TGTGCCAGCAGCTTAGGGCTACAGGGACCTCAGCCTAATGAAAAACTGTTTTTT. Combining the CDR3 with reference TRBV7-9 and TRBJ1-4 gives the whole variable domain DTGVSQNPRHKITKRGQNVTFRCDPISEHNRLYWYRQTLGQGPEFLTYFQNEAQLEKSRLLSDRFSAERPKGSFSTLEIQRTEQGDSAMYLCASSLGLQGPQPNEKLFFGSGTQLSVL.

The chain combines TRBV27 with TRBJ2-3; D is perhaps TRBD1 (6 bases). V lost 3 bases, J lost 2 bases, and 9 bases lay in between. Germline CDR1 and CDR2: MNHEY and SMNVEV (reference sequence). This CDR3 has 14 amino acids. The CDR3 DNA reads TGTGCCAGCAGTTTTAAGGGGGACACAGATACGCAGTATTTT. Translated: CASSFKGDTDTQYF.